A single sample gave rise to the 8 T cell receptor beta chains below, sequenced in a study of blood T cells in healthy people across ages. Primers used in a second PCR of roughly 6 to 11 cycles were a sample-barcoded 5' primer and a J-beta primer mix. TCRdb redid the calling of the 5' RACE reads with MiXCR, one entry per CDR3 protein. This table holds about 760,000 distinct CDR3 sequences, more than 50% found once. The sequencing sample was made of blood. The source is a man aged 40-49 years in good health.

This chain links TRBV7-8 with TRBJ1-5; D is unclear. Germline V lookup: CDR1 SGHVS, CDR2 FQNEAQ. There are 14 residues in the CDR3. V dropped 5 bases and J dropped 3 bases, with 11 bases sitting between them. This CDR3 reads CASSPDHFNQPQHF. The CDR3 coding sequence is TGTGCCAGCAGCCCCGACCATTTCAATCAGCCCCAGCATTTT.

The chain joins TRBV13 to TRBJ2-3; TRBD1 matches 10 bases. J lost 1 base, V lost 2 bases, and 9 bases had no gene match. The CDR3 runs 18 residues. In germline, CDR1 is PRHDT, CDR2 FYEKMQ (reference sequence). As DNA, the CDR3 is TGTGCCAGCAGCTTACCTCGACAGGGGGCGATGGGCACAGATACGCAGTATTTT. Translating it yields CASSLPRQGAMGTDTQYF.

V gene TRBV11-1 combines with J gene TRBJ2-7, with 14 bases identical to TRBD2. The germline V gene encodes CDR1 SGHAT and CDR2 FQDESV (reference sequence). This CDR3 has 16 residues. The J segment lost 2 bases and the V segment lost 4 bases, leaving 4 bases of the junction unmatched. CDR3 nucleotides: TGTGCCAGCAGCTGGGGACTAGCGGGGGAAGCCTACGAGCAGTACTTC. Encoded protein: CASSWGLAGEAYEQYF.

This rearrangement joins TRBV20-1 to TRBJ2-7, with 10 bases matching TRBD2. The J call may be incorrect, as the DNA end agrees better with TRBJ2-5. Germline CDR1 is DFQATT and CDR2 is SNEGSKA (reference sequence). This CDR3 contains 15 residues. The CDR3 sequence: CSASTGTSAKETQYF. The CDR3 DNA reads TGCAGTGCTAGTACCGGGACTAGCGCCAAAGAGACCCAGTACTTC.

The rearrangement joins TRBV20-1 to TRBJ1-1; 9 bases map to TRBD1. This CDR3 is built from 14 residues. Trimming at V came to 3 bases and at J to 2 bases, leaving 4 bases not matched to a gene. CDR1 and CDR2 (germline): DFQATT, SNEGSKA (reference sequence). CDR3 loop: CSARDRGFNTEAFF. For the CDR3, the DNA is TGCAGTGCTAGGGACAGGGGCTTCAACACTGAAGCTTTCTTT.

This clonotype has only a few counts. The chain employs TRBV6-6 and TRBJ1-5; D is possibly TRBD1 (6 bases). The V end was cut by 5 bases, the J end by 7 bases, with 12 bases between. This CDR3 is 13 amino acids long. CDR1 MNHNY and CDR2 SVGAGI come from the germline V gene (reference sequence). The CDR3 spells CASSDDRIQPQHF. The CDR3 DNA is TGTGCCAGCAGTGACGACAGGATCCAGCCCCAGCATTTT.

V usage is TRBV11-2 and J usage is TRBJ2-2; D may be TRBD1 or TRBD2 (7 bases each). Trimming left V 4 bases short and J 4 bases short, with 25 bases between. This CDR3 region has 19 residues. The V gene's germline CDR1 is SGHAT and CDR2 FQNNGV. CDR3 in amino acids: CASSYAQGGILAATGELFF. The CDR3 DNA reads as TGTGCCAGCAGCTACGCGCAGGGGGGGATTCTAGCGGCCACCGGGGAGCTGTTTTTT.

The chain combines TRBV6-5 with TRBJ2-1; tentative D call: TRBD2 (6 bases). This CDR3 is built from 16 residues. Germline CDR1 and CDR2: MNHEY and SVGAGI. V lost 0 bases, J lost 6 bases, and 15 bases lay in between. The CDR3 region is CASSYSLRGGSNEQFF. The CDR3 DNA reads TGTGCCAGCAGTTACTCCCTTCGGGGAGGCTCCAATGAGCAGTTCTTC.